The T cell receptor (beta chain) described here comes from a study of cytomegalovirus exposure and HLA in healthy donors. About the research overall: The approximately 100 million unique TCR beta sequences, from 150 million to 200 million T cells, were found by an earlier analysis.

The CDR3 has 15 amino acids. CDR1 and CDR2 (germline): SGHRS, YFSETQ. V was shortened by 4 bases and J by 2 bases, with 13 bases between the two germline ends. A note on this clone: Its antigen is still unknown.

Primers: 60 Vbeta forward and 13 Jbeta reverse. Assay: immunoSEQ multiplex PCR; the TCRdb copy retains only in-frame clones and omits some. Among over 150,000 clones, 80% were seen once, and the ten largest hold about 2.5%. General study findings and limits: Reports indicated that the classifier achieved high specificity and sensitivity in diagnosing cytomegalovirus status. Reportedly, a later analysis found an Asian-associated ancestry cluster had fewer N-insertions than the roughly 700-donor mean. A likely sequencing artifact accounted for one observed cluster of highly shared sequence variants.

V and J are TRBV5-1 and TRBJ1-5, with unresolved D. The specimen sequenced was PBMCs. The TCR originated in a male donor in good health and CMV-seronegative. The CDR3 DNA reads as TGCGCCAGCAGCCCTAGCTTTGGGGGCAATCAGCCCCAGCATTTT. Its protein is CASSPSFGGNQPQHF.